This record looks at one TCR beta chain sequence and its context. Antigen: not known. The data derive from a study of T cell repertoires in cytomegalovirus infection. Background on the study: Recently identified HLA-C-restricted CMV epitopes and well-studied HLA-B-restricted CMV epitopes were used by the study. Public TCR beta signatures provided an indication of both CMV infection and a matching HLA type. Broader study findings: Summed frequency of shared TCR beta families picked out CMV carriers who also had the relevant HLA.

The CDR3 has 14 amino acids. The V end lost 6 bases, the J end lost 6 bases, and 14 bases lay between the germline ends. Germline V lookup: CDR1 SGHVS, CDR2 FQNEAQ. TCRdb re-analysed the reads in MiXCR, keeping a single row per CDR3 protein. Found here are about 570,000 distinct CDR3 sequences, approximately 40% of them singletons; the top ten hold about 46%. Material: cultured PBMCs, obtained from culture after CMV antigen stimulation. The TCR comes from a human donor in good health (CMV status not recorded). Some clones in this sample may be carry-over from other donors' samples. V is TRBV7-8 and J is TRBJ2-2; TRBD1 or TRBD2 may be the D gene (5 bases each). This CDR3 reads CASSPRRDAGELFF. CDR3 DNA: TGTGCCAGCAGTCCAAGAAGGGACGCCGGGGAGCTGTTTTTT. Full variable domain (rest looked up from reference TRBV7-8 and TRBJ2-2): GAGVSQSPRYKVAKRGQDVALRCDPISGHVSLFWYQQALGQGPEFLTYFQNEAQLDKSGLPSDRFFAERPEGSVSTLKIQRTQQEDSAVYLCASSPRRDAGELFFGEGSRLTVL.